The clone carrying this T cell receptor beta chain was recorded only once. Antigen specificity is unknown. The repertoire was sequenced with immunoSEQ multiplex PCR; TCRdb's copy has only in-frame clones and lacks some. The table includes around 35,000 clones, approximately 70% detected once. The entry originates in a study of T cells in tumors after PD-1 blockade. Study findings and constraints: Some novel exhausted tumor clones appeared in pre-treatment blood, suggesting peripheral recruitment.

Tumor or blood genomic DNA was sequenced, with inputs of roughly 550 ng to 6,500 ng. The CDR3 has 12 residues. Trimming left V 5 bases short and J 4 bases short, with 8 bases between. Germline V CDR1 and CDR2: SGHAT, FQDESV (reference sequence). The sequence derives from a human donor with basal cell carcinoma. The sample was PBMCs, taken after anti-PD-1 treatment. This chain links TRBV11-1 with TRBJ1-1, with unresolved D. CDR3 protein: CASSPVTTEAFF. The CDR3 DNA follows: TGTGCCAGCAGCCCCGTCACCACTGAAGCTTTCTTT.